This TCR beta chain was recovered during a study of response to subunit inactivated influenza vaccine. General study points: Seasonal influenza vaccination, on each occasion, was suggested by the authors to recruit few new T cells.

The sample holds a few counts of this clonotype. The antigen is undetermined. Germline V gene sequence: CDR1 DFQATT, CDR2 SNEGSKA (reference sequence). V was trimmed by 0 bases and J by 5 bases, leaving 17 bases between them. The CDR3 has 15 amino acids. One entry per CDR3 protein, called by TCRdb with MiXCR from the RT-PCR reads. The sample includes 500,000 to 650,000 distinct CDR3 sequences, about 8% of them seen just once. The V gene is TRBV20-1, the J gene TRBJ2-7; D uncertain. The origin of this receptor is a man aged 50 to 69 who received an inactivated influenza vaccine. The sequencing here drew on PBMCs from blood, taken less than 30 months after vaccination. The CDR3 is CSARDIRTVLDEQYF. DNA of the CDR3: TGCAGTGCTAGAGACATCAGGACGGTACTCGACGAGCAGTACTTC.